Listed below are T cell receptor beta chains from one sample, sequenced in a study of blood T cell repertoires in COVID-19. Profiled with immunoSEQ multiplex PCR; TCRdb holds only in-frame clones, not every one. This table has approximately 210,000 clones, around four fifths appearing once. Material: peripheral blood. The receptors were sampled from a woman aged 45-65 years with active or convalescent COVID-19. The CDR3 runs from the conserved cysteine through the conserved F or W. Each record gives: clone size, V gene, J gene, D gene, CDR3 DNA, CDR3 protein. A D gene is named only where the DNA matches it firmly. Clone sizes are given selectively: once, few, many, or a class where the clone is expanded.

-	TRBV6-5	TRBJ2-1	TRBD2	TGTGCCAGCAGACCCGGACTAGCGGGAGGGAATGAGCAGTTCTTC	CASRPGLAGGNEQFF
-	TRBV30	TRBJ2-3	TRBD2	TGTGCCTGGAGTGCGAAACCTCCTTGGACTAGCGGGAGGGCCACAGATACGCAGTATTTT	CAWSAKPPWTSGRATDTQYF
-	TRBV15	TRBJ1-4	-	TGTGCCACCAGCCTTAGGGGTGGGGATGAAAAACTGTTTTTT	CATSLRGGDEKLFF
once	TRBV27	TRBJ1-2	-	TGTGCCAGCAGGCCACGGGGGTGGCATGGCTACACCTTC	CASRPRGWHGYTF
-	TRBV4-1	TRBJ2-2	-	TGCGCCAGCAGCCAAGACAGGATCGGGGAGCTGTTTTTT	CASSQDRIGELFF
once	TRBV6-1	TRBJ2-5	-	TGTGCCAGCAGTGAAGACACAGAGACCCAGTACTTC	CASSEDTETQYF
-	TRBV6-4	TRBJ2-2	TRBD2	TGTGCCAGCAGTGACGGAACTAGCGGGGGACCCACCGGGGAGCTGTTTTTT	CASSDGTSGGPTGELFF
-	TRBV2	TRBJ1-5	TRBD1	TGTGCCAGCAGATCGGACGGGACAGTTAGCAATCAGCCCCAGCATTTT	CASRSDGTVSNQPQHF
-	TRBV20-1	TRBJ1-5	-	TGCAGTGCTAGTGGGAGGGGCGAGAATCAGCCCCAGCATTTT	CSASGRGENQPQHF
-	TRBV18	TRBJ2-3	TRBD2	TGTGCCAGCTCCCTAGGGATTAGCGGGAGTACAGATACGCAGTATTTT	CASSLGISGSTDTQYF
-	TRBV5-1	TRBJ2-7	-	TGCGCCAGCAGCCCTGCCTACGAGCAGTACTTC	CASSPAYEQYF
-	TRBV5-1	TRBJ1-2	TRBD1	TGCGCCAGCAGCTTGGATCAGGGGGAGTTAGCTAACTATGGCTACACCTTC	CASSLDQGELANYGYTF
-	TRBV15	TRBJ2-3	-	TGTGCCACCAGCACCTCAGGATACACAGATACGCAGTATTTT	CATSTSGYTDTQYF
-	TRBV15	TRBJ2-5	TRBD2	TGTGCCACCAGCAGAGATGCTAGCGGGAGGGCGGTAAGAGAGACCCAGTACTTC	CATSRDASGRAVRETQYF
-	TRBV7-3	TRBJ1-2	-	TGTGCCAGCAGCATCAAGGGGCCCGGGGGGTATCCACCCTATGGCTACACCTTC	CASSIKGPGGYPPYGYTF
-	TRBV5-1	TRBJ1-1	-	TGCGCCAGCAGCTTCCAGGGCACTGAAGCTTTCTTT	CASSFQGTEAFF
-	TRBV2	TRBJ2-7	-	TGTGCCAGCAGCGCAGGGTCCTACGAGCAGTACTTC	CASSAGSYEQYF
-	TRBV6-4	TRBJ1-3	-	TGTGCCAGCTCACCACACAGGGCTCCTGGAAACACCATATATTTT	CASSPHRAPGNTIYF
few	TRBV5-1	TRBJ1-4	TRBD1	TGCGCCAGCAGCTTGGGGACAGGGAATGAAAAACTGTTTTTT	CASSLGTGNEKLFF
once	TRBV3-1/TRBV3-2	TRBJ1-1	-	TGTGCCAGCAGCCAAGGTACAGCCTTTGACACTGAAGCTTTCTTT	CASSQGTAFDTEAFF
-	TRBV7-2	TRBJ1-6	-	TGTGCCAGCAGCTCTGCCCCCAGACGGGACTTTAAGAATTCACCCCTCCACTTT	CASSSAPRRDFKNSPLHF
-	TRBV5-6	TRBJ1-6	-	TGTGCCAGCAGCTTGGATAGGGGAACGATCAGTTCACCCCTCCACTTT	CASSLDRGTISSPLHF
-	TRBV24-1	TRBJ1-4	TRBD1	TGTGCCACCGGAGAAGGACAGGGGCTGAATGAAAAACTGTTTTTT	CATGEGQGLNEKLFF
-	TRBV27	TRBJ2-7	TRBD2	TGTGCCAGCAGTTCCTGGACTAGCGGGACCTACGAGCAGTACTTC	CASSSWTSGTYEQYF
-	TRBV5-1	TRBJ1-2	-	TGCGCCAGCAGCCTAGTCCCAGGGAACTATGGCTACACCTTC	CASSLVPGNYGYTF
once	TRBV28	TRBJ1-3	TRBD1	TGTGCCAGCAGTCTACTCGACAGGGCTGGAAACACCATATATTTT	CASSLLDRAGNTIYF
-	TRBV5-1	TRBJ1-6	TRBD1	TGCGCCAGCAGCTTTGACAGGGATGATTCACCCCTCCACTTT	CASSFDRDDSPLHF
many	TRBV6-6	TRBJ2-5	-	TGTGCCAGCAGTTACGTAACAGACCAAGAGACCCAGTACTTC	CASSYVTDQETQYF
-	TRBV6-5	TRBJ2-5	-	TGTGCCAGCAGCTATATCGGCAGGGTTCAGCAGACCCAGTACTTC	CASSYIGRVQQTQYF
-	TRBV30	TRBJ2-1	TRBD2	TGTGCCTGGAGTGTTAGCGGGACTTACAATGAGCAGTTCTTC	CAWSVSGTYNEQFF
-	TRBV7-8	TRBJ1-2	-	TGTGCCAGCAGCCCGGGACTTAACTATGGCTACACCTTC	CASSPGLNYGYTF
-	TRBV7-3	TRBJ2-3	-	TGTGCCAGCAGCTTAACACGGGGCACAGATACGCAGTATTTT	CASSLTRGTDTQYF
-	TRBV13	TRBJ2-2	-	TGTGCCAGCAGCGGGGGGGACAGGTTGAACACCGGGGAGCTGTTTTTT	CASSGGDRLNTGELFF
-	TRBV18	TRBJ2-5	TRBD2	TGTGCCAGCTCGTCAAATCTAGCGGGAGTGGGAGAGACCCAGTACTTC	CASSSNLAGVGETQYF
-	TRBV2	TRBJ1-6	TRBD1	TGTGCCAGCAGAGGGACAGGGTTGGGTCCCCTCCACTTT	CASRGTGLGPLHF
-	TRBV28	TRBJ2-3	-	TGTGCCAGCAGTACCCCGACAGTGGATACGCAGTATTTT	CASSTPTVDTQYF
-	TRBV4-1	TRBJ1-5	TRBD1	TGCGCCAGCAGCGAAGGGACAGGGAGCGGGCAGCCCCAGCATTTT	CASSEGTGSGQPQHF
-	TRBV12-3/TRBV12-4	TRBJ1-2	-	TGTGCCAGCAGTTTAGGGGAGGGGTATGGCTACACCTTC	CASSLGEGYGYTF
-	TRBV3-1/TRBV3-2	TRBJ2-2	-	TGTGCCAGCAGCCAAGACAGTGGAGCCGGGGAGCTGTTTTTT	CASSQDSGAGELFF
-	TRBV3-1/TRBV3-2	TRBJ2-5	-	TGTGCCAGCAGCCAAGATATTTTAGGGGCGGAAGAGACCCAGTACTTC	CASSQDILGAEETQYF
-	TRBV6-1	TRBJ1-2	-	TGTGCCAGCAGTGAACTATCTACAGGCCGAGGCGGCTACACCTTC	CASSELSTGRGGYTF
once	TRBV7-9	TRBJ1-2	-	TGTGCCAGCAGCTTAGGTCAGGGGACGAACTATGGCTACACCTTC	CASSLGQGTNYGYTF
-	TRBV5-1	TRBJ1-3	TRBD1	TGCGCCAGCAGCTTCGGGCAGGGGGGCTTTGGAAACACCATATATTTT	CASSFGQGGFGNTIYF
-	TRBV7-9	TRBJ1-2	-	TGTGCCAGCAGCTTACCTTCGGACATCACCTTC	CASSLPSDITF
-	TRBV6-5	TRBJ1-2	-	TGTGCCAGCAGTTCCCCGGACAGAATTTATGGCTACACCTTC	CASSSPDRIYGYTF
once	TRBV24-1	TRBJ1-2	-	TGTGCCACCAGTGATTGGGGGGAAGGTGGCTACACCTTC	CATSDWGEGGYTF
-	TRBV5-1	TRBJ2-5	TRBD1	TGCGCCAGCAGCTTGGGACAGGGTATGGAGACCCAGTACTTC	CASSLGQGMETQYF
-	TRBV6-1	TRBJ2-2	TRBD1	TGTGCCAGCAGTGGGTACGACAGGGGGTCGAACACCGGGGAGCTGTTTTTT	CASSGYDRGSNTGELFF
-	TRBV6-5	TRBJ1-1	-	TGTGCCAGTGTAAGGAGTGGGAACACTGAAGCTTTCTTT	CASVRSGNTEAFF
few	TRBV7-9	TRBJ2-5	TRBD2	TGTGCCTGTACATGGGCTAGCGGGACGGGAGAGACCCAGTACTTC	CACTWASGTGETQYF
-	TRBV7-9	TRBJ2-7	-	TGTGCCAGCAGCTTCACCGGGAGCCACAACGAGCAGTACTTC	CASSFTGSHNEQYF
-	TRBV2	TRBJ2-5	TRBD1	TGTGCCAGCAGTGAAGCGAGGACAGGGCCGGGGACCCAGTACTTC	CASSEARTGPGTQYF
-	TRBV5-6	TRBJ1-2	-	TGTGCCAGCAGCACCTACAGGGAGATTTATGGCTACACCTTC	CASSTYREIYGYTF
few	TRBV18	TRBJ1-3	-	TGTGCCACCCAACAGGGCTCTGGAAACACCATATATTTT	CATQQGSGNTIYF
-	TRBV30	TRBJ1-5	-	TGTGCCTGGAGTCTCGGACAGTCGAGCAATCAGCCCCAGCATTTT	CAWSLGQSSNQPQHF
few	TRBV9	TRBJ1-3	-	TGTGCCAGCAGCGTAGGGTTGGCTAACACCATATATTTT	CASSVGLANTIYF
-	TRBV11-2	TRBJ2-3	-	TGTGCCAGCAGCTTAGACCAGGGTCATACGCAGTATTTT	CASSLDQGHTQYF
-	TRBV3-1/TRBV3-2	TRBJ2-3	-	TGTGCCAGCAGCCAAGGAGAGTTTTCCACAGATACGCAGTATTTT	CASSQGEFSTDTQYF
few	TRBV2	TRBJ2-6	TRBD1	TGTGCCAGCACACTACAGGGGGCGCCGACTGGGGCCAACGTCCTGACTTTC	CASTLQGAPTGANVLTF